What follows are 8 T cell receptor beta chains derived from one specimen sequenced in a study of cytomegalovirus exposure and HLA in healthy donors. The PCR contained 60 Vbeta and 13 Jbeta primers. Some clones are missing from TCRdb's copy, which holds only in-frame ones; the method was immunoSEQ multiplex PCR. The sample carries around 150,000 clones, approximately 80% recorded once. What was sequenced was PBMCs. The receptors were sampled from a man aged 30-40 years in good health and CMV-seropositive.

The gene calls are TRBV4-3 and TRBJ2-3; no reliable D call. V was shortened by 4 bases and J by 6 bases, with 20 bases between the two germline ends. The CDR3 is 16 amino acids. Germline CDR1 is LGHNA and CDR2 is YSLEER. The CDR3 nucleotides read TGCGCCAGCAGCCCCGAGAGACGGAGTTTTAGGGATACGCAGTATTTT. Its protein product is CASSPERRSFRDTQYF.

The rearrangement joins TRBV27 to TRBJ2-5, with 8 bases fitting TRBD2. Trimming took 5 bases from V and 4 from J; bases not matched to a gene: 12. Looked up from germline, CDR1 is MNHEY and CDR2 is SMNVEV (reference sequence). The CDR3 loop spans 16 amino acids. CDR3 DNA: TGTGCCAGCAGTGCCAACCGGGGTAGCGGGGTAGAGACCCAGTACTTC. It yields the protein CASSANRGSGVETQYF.

The CDR3 sequence is CASSRQGLEYF. Written as DNA, the CDR3 is TGTGCCAGCAGCAGACAGGGGTTGGAGTACTTC. The chain has TRBV2 and TRBJ2-5, with 8 bases identical to TRBD1. The CDR3 is made up of 11 amino acids. The trim removed 6 bases at V and 12 bases at J, leaving 6 bases unmatched. Germline V gene lookup returns CDR1 SNHLY and CDR2 FYNNEI.

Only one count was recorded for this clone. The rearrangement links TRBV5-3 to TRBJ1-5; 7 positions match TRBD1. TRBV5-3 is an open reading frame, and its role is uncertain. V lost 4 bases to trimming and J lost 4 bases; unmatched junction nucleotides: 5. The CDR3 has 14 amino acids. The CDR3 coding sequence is TGTGCCAGAAGCCTTACAGGGGTAAATCAGCCCCAGCATTTT. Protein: CARSLTGVNQPQHF.

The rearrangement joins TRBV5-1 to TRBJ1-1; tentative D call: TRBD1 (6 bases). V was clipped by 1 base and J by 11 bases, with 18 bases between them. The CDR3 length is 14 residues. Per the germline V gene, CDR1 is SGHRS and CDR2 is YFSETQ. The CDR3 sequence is CASSLSAGGLGAFF. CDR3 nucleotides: TGCGCCAGCAGCTTGTCGGCGGGGGGGCTGGGGGCTTTCTTT. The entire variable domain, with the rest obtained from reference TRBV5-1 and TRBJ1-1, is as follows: KAGVTQTPRYLIKTRGQQVTLSCSPISGHRSVSWYQQTPGQGLQFLFEYFSETQRNKGNFPGRFSGRQFSNSRSEMNVSTLELGDSALYLCASSLSAGGLGAFFGQGTRLTVV.

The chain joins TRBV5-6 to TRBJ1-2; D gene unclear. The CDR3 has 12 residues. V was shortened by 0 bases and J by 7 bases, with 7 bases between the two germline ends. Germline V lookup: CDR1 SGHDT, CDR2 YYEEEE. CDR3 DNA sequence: TGTGCCAGCAGCTTGGCCCCAGGTGGCTACACCTTC. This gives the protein CASSLAPGGYTF.

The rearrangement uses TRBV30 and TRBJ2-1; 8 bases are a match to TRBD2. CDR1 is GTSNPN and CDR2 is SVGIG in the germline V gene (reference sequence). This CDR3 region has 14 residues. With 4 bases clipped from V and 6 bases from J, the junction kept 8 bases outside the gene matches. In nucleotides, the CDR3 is TGTGCCTGGATTAGGCTAGCGGGTGGCAATGAGCAGTTCTTC. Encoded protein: CAWIRLAGGNEQFF.

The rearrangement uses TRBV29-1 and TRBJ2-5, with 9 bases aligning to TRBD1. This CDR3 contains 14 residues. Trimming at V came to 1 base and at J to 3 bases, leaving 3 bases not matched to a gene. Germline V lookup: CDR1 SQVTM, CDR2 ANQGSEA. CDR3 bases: TGCAGCGTTGAAGGACAGGGGGAGGAAGAGACCCAGTACTTC. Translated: CSVEGQGEEETQYF.